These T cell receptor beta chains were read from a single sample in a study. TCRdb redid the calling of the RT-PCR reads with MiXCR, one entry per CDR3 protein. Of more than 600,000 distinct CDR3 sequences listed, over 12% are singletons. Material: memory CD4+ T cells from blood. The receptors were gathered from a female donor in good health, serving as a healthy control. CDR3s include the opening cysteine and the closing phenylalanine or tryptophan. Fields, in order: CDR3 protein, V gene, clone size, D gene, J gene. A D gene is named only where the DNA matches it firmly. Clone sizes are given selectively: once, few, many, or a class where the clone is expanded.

CDR3: CARDRVLGREQFF
V: TRBV30
size: few
D: TRBD1
J: TRBJ2-1

CDR3: CSASGDRSNQPQHF
V: TRBV20-1
size: NA
D: TRBD1
J: TRBJ1-5

CDR3: CASSPYEGNYGYTF
V: TRBV7-2
size: many
D: NA
J: TRBJ1-2

CDR3: CASRRDYSAYNEQFF
V: TRBV6-5
size: NA
D: TRBD2
J: TRBJ2-1

CDR3: CASSQGNWGGTDTQYF
V: TRBV4-2
size: NA
D: NA
J: TRBJ2-3

CDR3: CASSEMTGTTNEKLFF
V: TRBV6-1
size: few
D: TRBD1
J: TRBJ1-4

CDR3: CASSLQGHEQYF
V: TRBV12-3/TRBV12-4
size: many
D: NA
J: TRBJ2-7

CDR3: CSVKGTRGPDTQYF
V: TRBV29-1
size: many
D: NA
J: TRBJ2-3

CDR3: CASSPIRGRTTGELFF
V: TRBV7-2
size: NA
D: NA
J: TRBJ2-2

CDR3: CASSLGGTYNSPLHF
V: TRBV5-1
size: NA
D: NA
J: TRBJ1-6

CDR3: CASSLSQHQETQYF
V: TRBV28
size: few
D: NA
J: TRBJ2-5

CDR3: CASKGAGYTF
V: TRBV28
size: NA
D: TRBD1
J: TRBJ1-2

CDR3: CASSLKGGNEKLFF
V: TRBV12-3/TRBV12-4
size: NA
D: NA
J: TRBJ1-4

CDR3: CASSSRGANYGYTF
V: TRBV7-9
size: few
D: NA
J: TRBJ1-2

CDR3: CASSWDSYGYTF
V: TRBV7-9
size: NA
D: TRBD1
J: TRBJ1-2

CDR3: CASGRESADTQYF
V: TRBV9
size: few
D: TRBD2
J: TRBJ2-3

CDR3: CASSLRLAGGPGTDTQYF
V: TRBV7-3
size: many
D: TRBD2
J: TRBJ2-3

CDR3: CATTGGGSGNTIYF
V: TRBV10-3
size: NA
D: NA
J: TRBJ1-3

CDR3: CASTRDRNTEAFF
V: TRBV5-1
size: few
D: TRBD1
J: TRBJ1-1

CDR3: CSARDPLAGAEQYF
V: TRBV20-1
size: NA
D: NA
J: TRBJ2-7

CDR3: CASSFSGGRREKLFF
V: TRBV11-2
size: few
D: NA
J: TRBJ1-4

CDR3: CAWMGTGANVLTF
V: TRBV30
size: NA
D: NA
J: TRBJ2-6

CDR3: CASSVNAGAAYEQYF
V: TRBV6-1
size: NA
D: NA
J: TRBJ2-7

CDR3: CASRRSGANVLTF
V: TRBV28
size: NA
D: NA
J: TRBJ2-6

CDR3: CSASRGLAIFGNEQFF
V: TRBV20-1
size: many
D: TRBD2
J: TRBJ2-1

CDR3: CASSQGLHSYNEQFF
V: TRBV3-1
size: few
D: NA
J: TRBJ2-1